One and the same sample provided the 19 T cell receptor beta chains below, sequenced in a study of T-cell reconstitution after alpha-beta-depleted transplantation in children. A TCRbeta library incorporating unique molecular identifiers was prepared. TCRdb independently ran MiXCR on the PCR reads; one entry per CDR3 protein. Altogether more than 90,000 distinct CDR3 sequences are present, under 13% being singletons, with the ten largest covering 30% to 35%. Sequencing used PBMCs, obtained before TCRalphabeta/CD19-depleted stem cell transplant. Receptors originate from a boy aged 2-9 years with acute lymphoblastic leukemia, due to receive a stem cell transplant.

This chain uses TRBV20-1 with TRBJ2-2, with unresolved D. The germline V gene has CDR1 DFQATT and CDR2 SNEGSKA (reference sequence). The CDR3 sequence is 15 residues long. Between the trimmed V and J ends, which lost 2 bases and 6 bases, there was a span of 16 bases. The CDR3 loop reads CSARSLRGRPGELFF. Written as DNA, the CDR3 is TGCAGTGCTAGATCCCTCCGAGGCAGGCCCGGGGAGCTGTTTTTT.

The sample holds a few counts of this clonotype. The chain has TRBV5-5 and TRBJ2-3; D is uncertain. The germline gives CDR1 SGHKS, CDR2 YYEKEE (reference sequence). CDR3 size: 13 residues. V was trimmed by 3 bases and J by 0 bases, leaving 5 bases between them. This CDR3 is CASSYYSTDTQYF. In DNA, the CDR3 is TGTGCCAGCAGCTATTACAGCACAGATACGCAGTATTTT.

This clonotype was seen repeatedly, ten times or more. Here the CDR3 DNA reads TGTGCCAGCAGCTTTTTGGACCAAGAGACCCAGTACTTC. As protein: CASSFLDQETQYF. This rearrangement joins TRBV5-6 to TRBJ2-5; D gene ambiguous. The germline V gene encodes CDR1 SGHDT and CDR2 YYEEEE. Trimming left V 2 bases short and J 0 bases short, with 5 bases between. The CDR3 has 13 amino acids.

This clonotype appeared a few times. V is TRBV20-1 and J is TRBJ2-2; perhaps TRBD1 as D (5 bases). The V and J ends lost 3 bases and 7 bases respectively, with 12 bases between them. This CDR3 is built from 13 residues. In germline, CDR1 is DFQATT, CDR2 SNEGSKA (reference sequence). The CDR3: CSARYRPGGELFF. The CDR3 DNA follows: TGCAGTGCTAGGTACAGGCCGGGCGGGGAGCTGTTTTTT.

This clonotype was observed at least ten times. V usage is TRBV5-5 and J usage is TRBJ2-1, with a tentative D call TRBD2 (6 bases). Trimming took off 3 bases at V and 5 bases at J, with 15 bases between the two ends. The CDR3 covers 15 residues. Germline CDR1 reads SGHKS; CDR2 reads YYEKEE (reference sequence). DNA of the CDR3: TGTGCCAGCAGCTCGCGCCCTAGCGCAGACAATGAGCAGTTCTTC. Its protein product is CASSSRPSADNEQFF.

This chain connects TRBV10-3 to TRBJ2-7; D is tentatively TRBD1 or TRBD2 (5 bases each). V was cut by 2 bases and J by 3 bases, with 8 bases left in between. Germline CDR1 and CDR2: ENHRY and SYGVKD. This CDR3 is built from 13 residues. The DNA of the CDR3 is TGTGCCATCAGTGAGGGGGGAAACTACGAGCAGTACTTC. Protein: CAISEGGNYEQYF.

This clonotype was recorded a few times. V and J are TRBV27 and TRBJ2-7; possibly TRBD1 for D (6 bases). Germline CDR1 and CDR2: MNHEY and SMNVEV (reference sequence). The CDR3 totals 13 residues. Trimming removed 10 bases at V and 4 bases at J, with 17 bases between. The CDR3 here is CATSSGTIYEQYF. The CDR3 DNA reads TGTGCCACCTCCTCCGGGACAATTTACGAGCAGTACTTC.

This clonotype was detected a few times. J is TRBJ2-3 and V is TRBV12-3 or TRBV12-4; D is ambiguous. The V end was cut by 7 bases, the J end by 3 bases, with 20 bases between. This CDR3 is built from 16 residues. The CDR3 sequence: CASTLWLGSVTDTQYF. DNA for the CDR3: TGTGCCAGCACCCTCTGGCTCGGGTCGGTAACAGATACGCAGTATTTT.

This clonotype has ten or more counts. One end of the junction is discordant with germline, which a read error may explain. The chain carries TRBV20-1 and TRBJ2-4; 11 bases map to TRBD2. The CDR3 has 14 residues. Germline V gene data show CDR1 as DFQATT and CDR2 as SNEGSKA (reference sequence). The CDR3 bases are TGCAGTGCTAAGACCCGAGCCCTAGCGGGAGGTATACACTTC. It is translated as CSAKTRALAGGIHF.

Turning to this clonotype: This could be a read error, since a much larger clone is one nucleotide away. This chain links TRBV20-1 with TRBJ2-7; 8 bases match TRBD1. V shed 5 bases, J shed 5 bases, and the junction held 8 bases outside the gene matches. The CDR3 is 13 amino acids. The germline CDR1 and CDR2 sequences are DFQATT and SNEGSKA (reference sequence). This chain's CDR3 is CSALQGVNHEQYF. The CDR3 DNA sequence: TGCAGTGCTTTACAGGGGGTAAACCACGAGCAGTACTTC.

V usage is TRBV15 and J usage is TRBJ2-2; D unresolved. Trimming pared 0 bases from V and 6 bases from J, leaving 8 bases between. The CDR3 is made up of 14 amino acids. Germline V gives CDR1 LNHNV, CDR2 YYDKDF (reference sequence). The CDR3 sequence is CATSRDRVAGELFF. CDR3 bases: TGTGCCACCAGCAGAGATCGAGTTGCCGGGGAGCTGTTTTTT.

This clonotype has more than one count but fewer than ten. J is TRBJ1-1 and V is TRBV27, with D possibly being TRBD1 (6 bases). CDR1 MNHEY and CDR2 SMNVEV come from the germline V gene (reference sequence). The CDR3 spans 16 residues. The V end was cut by 3 bases, the J end by 3 bases, with 17 bases between. The CDR3 sequence: CASSLGRGPQDTEAFF. The CDR3 DNA reads as TGTGCCAGCAGTTTGGGCAGGGGCCCTCAAGACACTGAAGCTTTCTTT.

This clonotype appeared many times. CDR3 residues: CASTPRGGQGTDTQYF. The CDR3 DNA is TGTGCCAGCACCCCCCGGGGAGGGCAAGGGACAGATACGCAGTATTTT. This chain connects TRBV12-3 or TRBV12-4 to TRBJ2-3, with 7 bases that match TRBD2. Germline trimming cut 7 bases from V and 3 bases from J; bases unmatched to any gene: 13. This CDR3 has 16 residues.

This clonotype was observed many times. The rearrangement joins TRBV12-3 or TRBV12-4 to TRBJ1-2; no firm D call. Between the trimmed V and J ends, which lost 1 base and 0 bases, there was a span of 15 bases. This CDR3 region has 17 residues. The DNA of the CDR3 is TGTGCCAGCAGTTTAGAGGTTGGGCCCAAAACTAACTATGGCTACACCTTC. This translates into CASSLEVGPKTNYGYTF.

Regarding this clonotype: This may come from a read error, since a much larger clone is one base off. This chain joins TRBV6-5 and TRBJ2-3; TRBD1 aligns across 8 bases. CDR1 is MNHEY and CDR2 is SVGAGI in the germline V gene. This CDR3 has 16 amino acids. The V segment lost 1 base and the J segment 4 bases; nucleotides outside the gene matches: 7. CDR3 sequence reads: CASSYFLTGEADTQYF. The CDR3 DNA reads TGTGCCAGCAGTTACTTCTTGACAGGGGAGGCAGATACGCAGTATTTT.

This clonotype turned up a few times. The V call is TRBV10-2, the J call TRBJ2-2, with TRBD2 matching over 8 bases. The CDR3 runs 15 residues. The trim removed 5 bases at V and 6 bases at J, leaving 8 bases unmatched. Germline V lookup: CDR1 WSHSY, CDR2 SAAADI. The CDR3 nucleotides read TGCGCCAGCAGTTGGTCGGGAGGGCTATCCGGGGAGCTGTTTTTT. Protein sequence: CASSWSGGLSGELFF.

Many counts were recorded for this clonotype. The chain joins TRBV3-1 to TRBJ2-1; maybe TRBD2 (5 bases). Per the germline V gene, CDR1 is LGHDT and CDR2 is YNNKEL (reference sequence). V gave up 4 bases and J gave up 0 bases, with 13 bases separating them. This CDR3 has 16 residues. The CDR3 region has the DNA TGTGCCAGCAGCCCCGACAAACGGGGCTCCTACAATGAGCAGTTCTTC. This sequence encodes CASSPDKRGSYNEQFF.

This rearrangement joins TRBV7-3 to TRBJ2-7, with TRBD1 matching over 8 bases. Trimming at V came to 5 bases and at J to 3 bases, leaving 6 bases not matched to a gene. This CDR3 has 14 amino acids. The germline V gene has CDR1 SGHTA and CDR2 FQGTGA. In DNA form, the CDR3 reads TGTGCCAGCAGCCCCGACAGGGGAGACTACGAGCAGTACTTC. Its protein product is CASSPDRGDYEQYF.

The chain is built from TRBV5-1 and TRBJ2-3; D is unresolved. The CDR3 loop spans 12 amino acids. The germline CDR1 and CDR2 sequences are SGHRS and YFSETQ. Trimming left V 0 bases short and J 6 bases short, with 5 bases between. The chain's CDR3 is CASSLGSDTQYF. Here the CDR3 DNA reads TGCGCCAGCAGCTTGGGTAGCGATACGCAGTATTTT.